This T cell receptor (beta chain) originates from a study of blood T cell repertoires in COVID-19. Study information: T cells, B-cell-depleted T cells, or PBMCs provided the cDNA or gDNA that served as material.

Original processing methods: Amplification from reference gene primers served as the basis for estimated nucleated cell counts. The table came from immunoSEQ multiplex PCR; TCRdb's copy has only in-frame clones and leaves some out. Clonal size and the V and J genes are those of that table, whereas D and trimming came from the DNA. Among some 160,000 clones, 88% were seen once, and the ten largest hold roughly 2%. This clonotype was sampled from a man aged 50 to 60 who had recovered from COVID-19. The sample consisted of peripheral blood.

The CDR3 here is CASSLQGASPEAFF. CDR3 bases: TGTGCCAGTAGTCTACAGGGGGCGAGCCCTGAAGCTTTCTTT. The J gene is TRBJ1-1, the V gene TRBV19; 9 bases line up with TRBD1. Germline V lookup: CDR1 LNHDA, CDR2 SQIVND (reference sequence). The CDR3 length is 14 residues. The V gene end was trimmed by 5 bases and the J gene end by 6 bases; junction bases not matched to a gene: 7. Variable domain in full (rest from reference TRBV19 and TRBJ1-1): DGGITQSPKYLFRKEGQNVTLSCEQNLNHDAMYWYRQDPGQGLRLIYYSQIVNDFQKGDIAEGYSVSREKKESFPLTVTSAQKNPTAFYLCASSLQGASPEAFFGQGTRLTVV.